This TCR beta chain was sequenced for a study of T cells in Graves' hyperthyroidism and ophthalmopathy. Germline V lookup: CDR1 DFQATT, CDR2 SNEGSKA (reference sequence). The CDR3 totals 15 residues. Trimming pared 5 bases from V and 7 bases from J, leaving 24 bases between. Exclusions: uncontrolled infection, other autoimmune disease, pregnancy, lactation. Points from the study as a whole: Among clonotypes expanded in thyroid above 0.001, most were also found in blood. Onset of ophthalmopathy came a median approximately 6.5 months after the model predicted it.

On this clonotype itself: As yet, its antigen is unknown.

Amplified TCR beta CDR3 regions derived from RNA transcripts. With the HTBI primer set, the TCR CDR3 went through a first round of RT-PCR. TCRdb called the multiplex PCR reads again in MiXCR, with one record for every CDR3 protein. The table has 560,000 or so distinct CDR3 sequences, around 46% seen once. The V and J genes are TRBV20-1 and TRBJ2-7; perhaps D is TRBD1 or TRBD2 (6 bases each). This clonotype was obtained from a woman aged 18-29 years with Graves' hyperthyroidism. Sequenced material: peripheral blood or thyroid tissue (not recorded which). CDR3 in DNA: TGCAGTGCTTTCTTTTGGGGGGCAATCTCTGAAGAGCAGTACTTC. It specifies CSAFFWGAISEEQYF.